Below are 17 T cell receptor beta chains sequenced from a single sample in a study of blood T cell repertoires in COVID-19 (TCRdb year 2020). Library generation was performed with the immunoSEQ multiplex PCR assay. TCRdb mirrors the immuneACCESS table, restricted to in-frame sequences. Some clones are absent from its copies; in checked studies, under half trace to an unresolved V gene, and the reason for the others is unknown. The sample includes 110,000 to 150,000 clones, with 85% to 90% observed a single time. In total, the top ten clones hold roughly 11% of the sample. Sequencing input: peripheral blood. All receptors come from an elderly woman with acute or convalescent COVID-19.

This clone has only one observation. The chain recombines TRBV5-1 with TRBJ1-1; 12 nucleotides match TRBD1. CDR3 length: 14 residues. The V gene end was trimmed by 4 bases and the J gene end by 6 bases; junction bases not matched to a gene: 4. Germline values: CDR1 SGHRS, CDR2 YFSETQ. In nucleotides, the CDR3 is TGCGCCAGCAGCGGGGGACAGGGGGCAGCTGAAGCTTTCTTT. It specifies CASSGGQGAAEAFF.

The chain uses TRBV7-9 and TRBJ2-2, with D possibly being TRBD2 (5 bases). Trimming took off 6 bases at V and 4 bases at J, with 15 bases between the two ends. The CDR3 consists of 15 residues. Looked up from germline, CDR1 is SEHNR and CDR2 is FQNEAQ (reference sequence). CDR3 coding DNA: TGTGCCAGCAGTCCCCTGGCAGAGGGCACCGGGGAGCTGTTTTTT. Translating gives CASSPLAEGTGELFF.

This chain connects TRBV9 to TRBJ1-1, with D possibly matching TRBD1 (6 bases). The CDR3 spans 15 residues. V gave up 4 bases and J gave up 5 bases, with 18 bases separating them. The germline V gene encodes CDR1 SGDLS and CDR2 YYNGEE. CDR3: CASSFTGTHPTEAFF. CDR3 nucleotides: TGTGCCAGCAGCTTTACAGGGACCCACCCTACTGAAGCTTTCTTT.

This chain uses TRBV9 with TRBJ2-2, with 7 bases that match TRBD1. Germline assignment: CDR1 SGDLS and CDR2 YYNGEE. J lost 6 bases, V lost 2 bases, and 7 bases had no gene match. This CDR3 has 15 amino acids. Written as DNA, the CDR3 is TGTGCCAGCAGCGTCAACAGGGGTGGGGCCGGGGAGCTGTTTTTT. As protein: CASSVNRGGAGELFF.

The J gene is TRBJ1-1, the V gene TRBV5-1; 7 bases align to TRBD1. Germline CDR1 reads SGHRS; CDR2 reads YFSETQ. This CDR3 spans 13 amino acids. V lost 4 bases to trimming and J lost 4 bases; unmatched junction nucleotides: 4. CDR3 sequence: CASSPDRRTEAFF. For the CDR3, the DNA is TGCGCCAGCAGCCCGGACAGGCGCACTGAAGCTTTCTTT. Full variable domain (remainder filled in from reference TRBV5-1 and TRBJ1-1): KAGVTQTPRYLIKTRGQQVTLSCSPISGHRSVSWYQQTPGQGLQFLFEYFSETQRNKGNFPGRFSGRQFSNSRSEMNVSTLELGDSALYLCASSPDRRTEAFFGQGTRLTVV.

The V call is TRBV30, the J call TRBJ1-2; the D is unclear. Germline CDR1 GTSNPN, CDR2 SVGIG (reference sequence). The germline V and J ends were trimmed by 3 bases and 1 base, with 9 bases remaining between them. The CDR3 runs 13 residues. The CDR3 region is CAWRLKDNYGYTF. Written as DNA, the CDR3 is TGTGCCTGGAGACTTAAAGATAACTATGGCTACACCTTC.

The chain couples TRBV6-2 or TRBV6-3 to TRBJ2-3; 9 nucleotides agree with TRBD2. Germline V gene sequence: CDR1 MNHEY, CDR2 SVGEGT. This CDR3 has 14 amino acids. The V and J ends lost 6 bases and 5 bases, in that order; junction bases with no gene match: 6. The CDR3 region is CASRPSGAVDTQYF. The CDR3 DNA sequence: TGTGCCAGCAGACCTAGCGGGGCGGTAGATACGCAGTATTTT.

The rearrangement links TRBV2 to TRBJ1-1; 7 bases align to TRBD1. The V and J ends lost 7 bases and 1 base, in that order; junction bases with no gene match: 6. Germline CDR1 and CDR2: SNHLY and FYNNEI. The CDR3 loop spans 14 amino acids. The CDR3 DNA sequence: TGTGCCAGCAAGGGGACAGATAAGAACACTGAAGCTTTCTTT. It translates to CASKGTDKNTEAFF.

The V and J genes are TRBV7-8 and TRBJ2-7; 9 nucleotides align to TRBD2. CDR1 SGHVS and CDR2 FQNEAQ come from the germline V gene. V trimming: 0 bases; J trimming: 1 base; junction bases outside the gene matches: 4. The CDR3 is made up of 16 amino acids. CDR3 protein: CASSLAGSGSSYEQYF. The CDR3 DNA follows: TGTGCCAGCAGCTTAGCGGGTAGCGGGAGTTCCTACGAGCAGTACTTC.

CDR3 DNA: TGCGCCAGCAGCCAAGATCTGACAGATACGCAGTATTTT. This encodes CASSQDLTDTQYF. J is TRBJ2-3 and V is TRBV4-3; D is uncertain. The CDR3 extends over 13 amino acids. Germline V gene lookup returns CDR1 LGHNA and CDR2 YSLEER. Trimming shortened V by 0 bases and J by 3 bases, and 4 bases separated the two germline ends.

The chain couples TRBV19 to TRBJ1-5, with a weak D call TRBD1 (6 bases). CDR3 length equals 16 residues. Looked up from germline, CDR1 is LNHDA and CDR2 is SQIVND (reference sequence). Trimming shortened V by 4 bases and J by 0 bases, and 13 bases separated the two germline ends. CDR3 residues: CASSTLDRDSNQPQHF. The CDR3 DNA reads as TGTGCCAGTAGTACCCTGGACAGAGATAGCAATCAGCCCCAGCATTTT.

The J gene is TRBJ2-1, the V gene TRBV19; TRBD2 aligns across 8 bases. Trimming cost V 0 bases and J 3 bases; bases outside gene matches: 4. CDR3 size: 16 residues. The V gene's germline CDR1 is LNHDA and CDR2 SQIVND (reference sequence). CDR3 protein: CASSIDRGGGYNEQFF. The CDR3 DNA is TGTGCCAGTAGTATAGATCGGGGGGGCGGCTACAATGAGCAGTTCTTC.

The chain recombines TRBV21-1 with TRBJ2-5; the table's TRBD1 call for D was not verified on the DNA. TRBV21-1 corresponds to a pseudogene. The CDR3 is made up of 18 amino acids. CDR3 loop: CASSSPGDPGTFQETQYF. CDR3 sequence (DNA): TGTGCCAGCAGCTCCCCAGGGGACCCCGGGACATTCCAAGAGACCCAGTACTTC.

V and J are TRBV5-1 and TRBJ2-3, with D unclear. V was cut by 5 bases and J by 3 bases, with 13 bases left in between. Germline V lookup: CDR1 SGHRS, CDR2 YFSETQ. CDR3 length: 14 residues. DNA of the CDR3: TGCGCCAGCAGACTCCCGTCGAGGACAGATACGCAGTATTTT. Residues: CASRLPSRTDTQYF.

This chain joins TRBV5-5 and TRBJ1-1, with D unresolved. Germline V gene lookup returns CDR1 SGHKS and CDR2 YYEKEE (reference sequence). V lost 0 bases, J lost 1 base, and 10 bases lay in between. The CDR3 spans 15 residues. The CDR3 spells CASSLAGFGNTEAFF. CDR3 nucleotide sequence: TGTGCCAGCAGCTTGGCGGGATTCGGGAACACTGAAGCTTTCTTT. The whole variable domain, remainder taken from reference TRBV5-5 and TRBJ1-1, is DAGVTQSPTHLIKTRGQQVTLRCSPISGHKSVSWYQQVLGQGPQFIFQYYEKEERGRGNFPDRFSARQFPNYSSELNVNALLLGDSALYLCASSLAGFGNTEAFFGQGTRLTVV.

The chain has TRBV9 and TRBJ1-6; 7 nucleotides line up with TRBD1. V shed 3 bases, J shed 10 bases, and the junction held 7 bases outside the gene matches. This CDR3 comprises 14 residues. CDR1 is SGDLS, CDR2 YYNGEE, per germline. The DNA of the CDR3 is TGTGCCAGCAGCGAGGGCAGGGGGGAATCACCCCTCCACTTT. Translated, it gives CASSEGRGESPLHF.

This rearrangement joins TRBV18 to TRBJ1-4, with D possibly matching TRBD1 (5 bases). Germline CDR1 and CDR2: KGHSH and LQKENI. The V and J ends lost 4 bases and 3 bases respectively, with 12 bases between them. This CDR3 has 15 amino acids. The CDR3 reads CASSQQGLPNEKLFF. CDR3 coding DNA: TGTGCCAGCTCACAGCAGGGCCTACCTAATGAAAAACTGTTTTTT.